This TCR beta chain came from a study of CXCR3-negative and CXCR3-positive naive CD8 T cells. About the research overall: The TRB read total, about 150 million, broke down to about 1.5 +/- 0.3 million reads per library.

The CDR3 length is 15 residues. The study made its TRB cDNA libraries by 5' RACE, adding UMI labels. TCRdb reanalyzed the 5' RACE reads, giving one entry per CDR3 protein sequence and no DNA. The sample holds 100,000 to 150,000 distinct CDR3 sequences. Every CD8+ T cell subset underwent triplicate sorting at around 300,000 cells apiece. Naive CD8+ T cells were CD45RO-CCR7+CD27+CD95-. The sequencing sample was made of naive CXCR3- CD8+ T cells from blood. Sample subset: CD45RO-CCR7+CD27+CD95- naive CD8+ T cells lacking CXCR3 (TNR3-). The genes are TRBV12-3 or TRBV12-4 and TRBJ1-1. The clonotype was recovered from a human donor in good health. Some clones in this sample may be carry-over from other donors' samples. The CDR3 spells CASSLTFPSNTEAFF.